These 28 T cell receptor beta chains share one sample of origin, sequenced in a study of circulating tumor DNA in untreated peripheral T-cell lymphoma. Profiled with immunoSEQ multiplex PCR; TCRdb holds only in-frame clones, not every one. There are about 8,900 clones in the sample; around four fifths occur only once, and approximately 2.2% lies in the top ten. The specimen was tumor tissue. The receptors derive from a human donor with peripheral T-cell lymphoma.

This sequence joins TRBV14 and TRBJ2-5; D unclear. The CDR3 covers 12 residues. From germline, CDR1 is SGHDN and CDR2 FVKESK. V lost 5 bases and J lost 4, with 8 bases in between. CDR3 nucleotides: TGTGCCAGCAGCTACTGGGGAGAGACCCAGTACTTC. As protein: CASSYWGETQYF.

The chain carries TRBV19 and TRBJ2-7; D perhaps matches TRBD2 (6 bases). Germline V lookup: CDR1 LNHDA, CDR2 SQIVND (reference sequence). Trimming cost V 2 bases and J 5 bases, with 13 bases left between them. The CDR3 loop spans 14 amino acids. CDR3 nucleotide sequence: TGTGCCAGTAGTATAAGTCCGGGGGAGGACGAGCAGTACTTC. Encoded protein: CASSISPGEDEQYF.

CDR3 amino acids: CASSPRGGLTDSPLHF. CDR3 coding DNA: TGTGCCAGCTCACCACGGGGCGGCCTTACCGATTCACCCCTCCACTTT. The chain is built from TRBV18 and TRBJ1-6; perhaps TRBD1 as D (5 bases). Germline loops: CDR1 KGHSH, CDR2 LQKENI. Trimming removed 1 base from V and 8 bases from J, with 15 bases in between. This CDR3 comprises 16 residues. The whole variable domain, filled in from reference TRBV18 and TRBJ1-6, reads NAGVMQNPRHLVRRRGQEARLRCSPMKGHSHVYWYRQLPEEGLKFMVYLQKENIIDESGMPKERFSAEFPKEGPSILRIQQVVRGDSAAYFCASSPRGGLTDSPLHFGNGTRLTVT.

The rearrangement links TRBV29-1 to TRBJ1-4; D is unresolved. The ends were cut back, 6 bases at V and 5 bases at J, with 16 bases in the middle. Germline CDR1 and CDR2: SQVTM and ANQGSEA. This CDR3 has 14 residues. This CDR3 is CSVSRVGLNEKLFF. CDR3 coding DNA: TGCAGCGTCTCCCGAGTAGGGCTGAATGAAAAACTGTTTTTT.

This chain connects TRBV18 to TRBJ1-1; D unresolved. CDR3 size: 14 residues. Trimming left V 3 bases short and J 7 bases short, with 15 bases between. Germline values: CDR1 KGHSH, CDR2 LQKENI. The CDR3 bases are TGTGCCAGCTCACCTTCCGGAGAGCTCCTTGAAGCTTTCTTT. This gives the protein CASSPSGELLEAFF.

The chain is built from TRBV6-8 and TRBJ1-2, with D unclear. The CDR3 runs 13 residues. V was clipped by 5 bases and J by 3 bases, with 10 bases between them. Germline CDR1 reads MNHGY; CDR2 reads SAAAGT. The CDR3: CASSVGSHYGYTF. The CDR3 bases are TGTGCCAGCAGTGTCGGCAGCCACTATGGCTACACCTTC.

The rearrangement joins TRBV30 to TRBJ1-2; TRBD1 agrees at 10 bases. V lost 2 bases and J lost 6; bases outside the gene matches: 6. Germline V gene sequence: CDR1 GTSNPN, CDR2 SVGIG (reference sequence). This CDR3 region has 14 residues. CDR3 coding DNA: TGTGCCTGGAGTCCCCCGACAGGGGGCAATGGCTACACCTTC. This gives the protein CAWSPPTGGNGYTF.

The chain carries TRBV19 and TRBJ1-2; the D is unclear. The germline CDR1 and CDR2 sequences are LNHDA and SQIVND (reference sequence). The CDR3 runs to 14 residues. Between the trimmed V and J ends, which lost 3 bases and 9 bases, there was a span of 17 bases. The CDR3 is CASSMITGIFSYTF. CDR3 DNA: TGTGCCAGTAGTATGATAACGGGGATTTTTAGCTACACCTTC.

The rearrangement uses TRBV29-1 and TRBJ2-1; D gene unclear. The CDR3 is 13 residues long. Looked up from germline, CDR1 is SQVTM and CDR2 is ANQGSEA. Trimming removed 3 bases from V and 0 bases from J, with 6 bases in between. The CDR3 spells CSVEGSSYNEQFF. CDR3 in DNA: TGCAGCGTTGAGGGAAGCTCCTACAATGAGCAGTTCTTC.

Details on this clone: The sample holds other DNA sequences that translate to the same CDR3. V and J are TRBV11-3 and TRBJ2-5, with TRBD2 matching 12 bases. J gave up 1 base and V 4 bases, and 4 bases lay outside the gene matches. CDR3 length: 16 amino acids. CDR1 is SGHNT and CDR2 is YENEEA in the germline V gene. CDR3 DNA: TGTGCCAGCAGCTCGACTAGCGGGGGTTCCCAAGAGACCCAGTACTTC. Translation gives CASSSTSGGSQETQYF.

V is TRBV6-8 and J is TRBJ1-1, with 7 bases identical to TRBD1. V shed 6 bases, J shed 9 bases, and the junction held 10 bases outside the gene matches. The germline V gene encodes CDR1 MNHGY and CDR2 SAAAGT. The CDR3 has 13 residues. CDR3 region: CASSARGQEKAFF. The CDR3 DNA sequence: TGTGCCAGCAGCGCACGCGGACAGGAAAAAGCTTTCTTT.

This chain uses TRBV6-8 with TRBJ1-2, with D maybe TRBD1 (6 bases). Per the germline V gene, CDR1 is MNHGY and CDR2 is SAAAGT. CDR3 size: 12 residues. The ends were cut back, 6 bases at V and 6 bases at J, with 11 bases in the middle. CDR3 sequence (DNA): TGTGCCAGCAGCCTCCGACAGGATGGCTACACCTTC. Translation gives CASSLRQDGYTF.

This clone was recorded once. The V call is TRBV2, the J call TRBJ1-6; 7 bases fit TRBD1. The CDR3 spans 13 residues. Germline-derived CDR1 and CDR2 are SNHLY and FYNNEI. V lost 11 bases to trimming and J lost 7 bases; unmatched junction nucleotides: 8. The CDR3 here is CAGGDSANSPLHF. The CDR3 coding sequence is TGTGCCGGGGGGGACAGCGCCAATTCACCCCTCCACTTT.

The chain links TRBV30 to TRBJ1-5; no definite D call. Germline loops: CDR1 GTSNPN, CDR2 SVGIG (reference sequence). This CDR3 contains 12 residues. Deletions cut 0 bases from V and 8 bases from J, with 8 bases between. CDR3 region: CAWSVQGKPQHF. DNA for the CDR3: TGTGCCTGGAGTGTACAAGGAAAGCCCCAGCATTTT.

The rearrangement links TRBV14 to TRBJ2-6; D is unresolved. The CDR3 has 15 residues. The germline V gene has CDR1 SGHDN and CDR2 FVKESK. V lost 1 base to trimming and J lost 2 bases, with 6 bases between them. The CDR3 spells CASSQGGTGANVLTF. CDR3 coding DNA: TGTGCCAGCAGCCAAGGGGGTACTGGGGCCAACGTCCTGACTTTC.

The gene calls are TRBV9 and TRBJ1-1; no clear D gene. The CDR3 length is 15 residues. V was trimmed by 5 bases and J by 0 bases, leaving 14 bases between them. CDR1 and CDR2 from the germline V gene are SGDLS and YYNGEE. The CDR3 bases are TGTGCCAGCAGTGAAAGCTCGACGATGAACACTGAAGCTTTCTTT. It is translated as CASSESSTMNTEAFF.

The chain employs TRBV18 and TRBJ1-1; D uncertain. The CDR3 has 13 residues. V lost 2 bases to trimming and J lost 3 bases, with 7 bases between them. Germline CDR1 KGHSH, CDR2 LQKENI. Written as DNA, the CDR3 is TGTGCCAGCTCACCAGGGTGGGACACTGAAGCTTTCTTT. Protein sequence: CASSPGWDTEAFF.

This rearrangement joins TRBV30 to TRBJ2-1; no firm D call. Germline V gene sequence: CDR1 GTSNPN, CDR2 SVGIG (reference sequence). Deletions cut 0 bases from V and 3 bases from J, with 0 bases between. The CDR3 is 11 residues long. CDR3 sequence reads: CAWSVYNEQFF. CDR3 DNA: TGTGCCTGGAGTGTCTACAATGAGCAGTTCTTC.

This rearrangement joins TRBV25-1 to TRBJ1-6; D not certain. The CDR3 spans 16 residues. The V end lost 1 base, the J end lost 0 bases, and 7 bases lay between the germline ends. The germline CDR1 and CDR2 sequences are MGHDK and SYGVNS. The CDR3 bases are TGTGCCAGCAGTGAATGGCACAACTCCTATAATTCACCCCTCCACTTT. It codes for CASSEWHNSYNSPLHF.

The V gene is TRBV19, the J gene TRBJ1-2, with D unclear. The V and J ends lost 0 bases and 9 bases respectively, with 8 bases between them. This CDR3 has 12 amino acids. The germline V gene has CDR1 LNHDA and CDR2 SQIVND (reference sequence). The CDR3 nucleotides are TGTGCCAGTAGTATAGAGGAGTATCGCTACACCTTC. It translates to CASSIEEYRYTF. Combining the CDR3 with reference TRBV19 and TRBJ1-2 gives the whole variable domain DGGITQSPKYLFRKEGQNVTLSCEQNLNHDAMYWYRQDPGQGLRLIYYSQIVNDFQKGDIAEGYSVSREKKESFPLTVTSAQKNPTAFYLCASSIEEYRYTFGSGTRLTVV.

This chain connects TRBV5-1 to TRBJ1-4, with D unresolved. Germline CDR1 and CDR2: SGHRS and YFSETQ. The V gene lost 3 bases and the J gene lost 3 bases, with 9 bases spanning the gap. The CDR3 has 14 residues. The CDR3 here is CASSSRGANEKLFF. The CDR3 coding sequence is TGCGCCAGCAGCTCACGTGGGGCTAATGAAAAACTGTTTTTT.

The chain combines TRBV4-1 with TRBJ1-1; D remains unclear. V was trimmed by 0 bases and J by 6 bases, leaving 5 bases between them. CDR3 length: 12 amino acids. Germline V gene lookup returns CDR1 MGHRA and CDR2 YSYEKL. CDR3 in amino acids: CASSQDWAEAFF. For the CDR3, the DNA is TGCGCCAGCAGCCAAGATTGGGCTGAAGCTTTCTTT.

The rearrangement links TRBV4-1 to TRBJ1-2, with D unresolved. The ends were cut back, 2 bases at V and 0 bases at J, with 13 bases in the middle. CDR1 is MGHRA and CDR2 is YSYEKL in the germline V gene. There are 16 residues in the CDR3. The CDR3 nucleotides are TGCGCCAGCAGCCAACCCTTTACGGGCGCTAACTATGGCTACACCTTC. Its translation is CASSQPFTGANYGYTF.

This clone was recorded a few times. The rearrangement joins TRBV6-8 to TRBJ2-7; TRBD1 aligns across 8 bases. Germline CDR1 reads MNHGY; CDR2 reads SAAAGT. V was clipped by 4 bases and J by 6 bases; unmatched bases: 8. The CDR3 spans 14 residues. CDR3 DNA sequence: TGTGCCAGCAGTTTGAGGACAGGGCCCCTCGAGCAGTACTTC. Protein sequence: CASSLRTGPLEQYF.

The V and J genes are TRBV30 and TRBJ2-1, with unresolved D. With 0 bases removed from V and 13 bases from J, the gap between germline ends came to 10 bases. CDR3 size: 11 residues. Per germline, CDR1 GTSNPN and CDR2 SVGIG (reference sequence). The CDR3 protein is CAWSVQNFQFF. The CDR3 DNA reads as TGTGCCTGGAGTGTACAGAACTTCCAGTTCTTC.

This clone has a single count. The chain has TRBV19 and TRBJ1-2, with 8 bases fitting TRBD1. Germline V gene lookup returns CDR1 LNHDA and CDR2 SQIVND (reference sequence). The CDR3 spans 13 residues. V was pared by 5 bases and J by 6 bases, with 5 bases of the junction left unmatched. CDR3: CASSVDREHGYTF. The CDR3 bases are TGTGCCAGTAGTGTGGACAGGGAACATGGCTACACCTTC.

There are a few counts of this clone. V usage is TRBV19 and J usage is TRBJ1-3; D not resolved. Germline CDR1 is LNHDA and CDR2 is SQIVND (reference sequence). This CDR3 comprises 14 residues. The germline V and J ends were trimmed by 2 bases and 0 bases, with 5 bases remaining between them. CDR3 sequence reads: CASSISDSGNTIYF. The CDR3 DNA reads TGTGCCAGTAGTATATCAGACTCTGGAAACACCATATATTTT.

This chain connects TRBV19 to TRBJ1-6, with TRBD1 identical over 8 bases. Germline values: CDR1 LNHDA, CDR2 SQIVND (reference sequence). The trim removed 4 bases at V and 8 bases at J, leaving 7 bases unmatched. This CDR3 has 15 residues. CDR3 amino acids: CASSTPGGLDSPLHF. In nucleotides, the CDR3 is TGTGCCAGTAGTACGCCAGGGGGCTTGGATTCACCCCTCCACTTT. Full variable domain (outside the CDR3, taken from reference TRBV19 and TRBJ1-6): DGGITQSPKYLFRKEGQNVTLSCEQNLNHDAMYWYRQDPGQGLRLIYYSQIVNDFQKGDIAEGYSVSREKKESFPLTVTSAQKNPTAFYLCASSTPGGLDSPLHFGNGTRLTVT.